This TCR beta chain was sequenced for a study of T cell responses to AZD1222 COVID-19 vaccine. Whole-study results and caveats: Donors were mostly white British, more females; clonal diversity possibly underestimated.

This clone has only one observation. Its antigen is unidentified. Libraries were prepared by immunoSEQ multiplex PCR; TCRdb keeps only in-frame clonotypes and omits some of them. This table has under 150,000 clones, roughly 93% appearing once. This CDR3 region has 14 residues. With V trimmed by 2 bases and J by 6 bases, 5 bases remained unmatched. Germline V gene sequence: CDR1 SGHDT, CDR2 YYEEEE. The receptor's source is an adult in good health. The specimen was peripheral blood, collected on day 0 of AZD1222 vaccination. The chain carries TRBV5-6 and TRBJ2-1; 7 bases are shared with TRBD2. The CDR3 is CASSFWGGSNEQFF. The CDR3 DNA is TGTGCCAGCAGCTTTTGGGGCGGGAGCAATGAGCAGTTCTTC.